This T cell receptor beta chain comes out of a study of cytomegalovirus exposure and HLA in healthy donors. At the level of the study: Among the 300 to 450 genotyped donors, just over 80% were placed in the Caucasian-associated ancestry cluster. Overall study results and limits: While the bulk of TCR sequences proved rare, some public TCRs turned up in many donors. Later on, a genetic analysis was performed. It linked a missense variant in DCLRE1C with V- and J-gene trimming of TCR beta.

On this clone itself: Its antigen is not known.

Amplification used 60 Vbeta primers and 13 Jbeta primers. Only in-frame clones appear in the TCRdb table, and some are missing; sequencing was by immunoSEQ multiplex PCR. Of more than 110,000 clones in the sample, approximately 79% were seen once. The clonotype originates from a young man in good health and CMV-seronegative. The sequencing input was PBMCs.

This CDR3 reads CASSLGGANTGELFF. CDR3 in DNA: TGCGCCAGCAGCTTGGGGGGGGCGAACACCGGGGAGCTGTTTTTT. The V gene is TRBV5-1, the J gene TRBJ2-2, with D possibly matching TRBD2 (6 bases). The germline CDR1 and CDR2 sequences are SGHRS and YFSETQ. Deletions cut 0 bases from V and 0 bases from J, with 6 bases between. CDR3 length: 15 amino acids. The complete variable domain, with remaining parts taken from reference TRBV5-1 and TRBJ2-2, reads KAGVTQTPRYLIKTRGQQVTLSCSPISGHRSVSWYQQTPGQGLQFLFEYFSETQRNKGNFPGRFSGRQFSNSRSEMNVSTLELGDSALYLCASSLGGANTGELFFGEGSRLTVL.